This T cell receptor beta chain was sequenced during a study of blood T cell repertoires in COVID-19. The data were produced by immunoSEQ multiplex PCR, yet TCRdb's version contains in-frame clones alone and is incomplete. The table lists 250,000 to 350,000 clones, 90% of them singletons, with under 3.5% in the top ten. J lost 3 bases, V lost 4 bases, and 3 bases had no gene match. Germline-derived CDR1 and CDR2 are SGHDT and YYEEEE. CDR3 length: 13 amino acids. This clone was seen a single time. Sequenced input: peripheral blood. This clonotype originated in a woman in her twenties or thirties with COVID-19, enrolled during active disease. The rearrangement uses TRBV5-6 and TRBJ2-5, with TRBD2 matching over 7 bases. The chain's CDR3 is CASSTGLEETQYF. As DNA, the CDR3 is TGTGCCAGCAGCACAGGACTAGAAGAGACCCAGTACTTC.